The following is a T cell receptor (beta chain) sequence with its context. CDR1 is SGHVS, CDR2 FQNEAQ, per germline. The CDR3 extends over 16 amino acids. V shed 5 bases, J shed 2 bases, and the junction held 10 bases outside the gene matches. This record comes from a study of human T cells and chemical hapten exposure. Time point indicated: patch test 1, 2 weeks after DPC sensitization. Stated treatment: therapeutic diphenylcyclopropenone sensitization with weekly scalp DPC. TCRdb redid the calling of the RACE reads with MiXCR, one entry per CDR3 protein. The table shows some 87,000 distinct CDR3 sequences, with about a tenth occurring only once.

The receptor was isolated from a woman between 45 and 60 years old with alopecia areata. Some clones in this sample may be carry-over from other donors' samples. The chain joins TRBV7-8 to TRBJ2-7; 9 bases align to TRBD1. Specimen: whole blood, collected in connection with sensitization to the hapten diphenylcyclopropenone (DPC). In DNA form, the CDR3 reads TGTGCCAGCAGCCCCACGCCGGGACAGGGCACCTACGAGCAGTACTTC. Its protein product is CASSPTPGQGTYEQYF.